What follows is one T cell receptor beta chain and its context. The sample is drawn from a study of early T cells in non-severe SARS-CoV-2 infection. After removal of 3 bases from V and 4 bases from J, the junction contained 4 bases not matched to a gene. CDR1 is LGHNA, CDR2 YNFKEQ, per germline. The CDR3 runs 15 residues. Researchers tagged individual cDNA molecules with unique molecular identifiers. TCRdb fed the 5' RACE reads into MiXCR, producing one record per CDR3 protein. The sample gives tens of thousands of distinct CDR3 sequences, around 5.2% of which show up once; over 2.5% is in the top ten.

V is TRBV4-2 and J is TRBJ1-3; 9 positions match TRBD1. Sequencing was done on a sample of whole blood. This TCR came from an adult who was a healthcare worker with PCR-confirmed SARS-CoV-2 infection or an uninfected control (not recorded which). Here the CDR3 reads CASSQPTGGGNTIYF. The CDR3 nucleotides read TGTGCCAGCAGCCAGCCGACAGGGGGAGGAAACACCATATATTTT.